This TCR beta chain was observed in a study of OX40 agonist ivuxolimab in advanced cancers. At the level of the study: Participants averaged roughly 60 years of age (range about 23 to 80) and were around 83% male. Prior anti-PD-1, anti-PD-L1 or anti-CTLA-4 therapy was allowed; about 39% had some.

This clone is a singleton in its sample. The protocol was immunoSEQ multiplex PCR, while the TCRdb copy is restricted to in-frame clones and leaves out a portion. The data show 50,000 or so clones, just under 95% seen once. Germline V gene lookup returns CDR1 SGHKS and CDR2 YYEKEE (reference sequence). V lost 0 bases, J lost 3 bases, and 5 bases lay in between. The CDR3 runs to 13 residues. V is TRBV5-5 and J is TRBJ2-3, with D unclear. Sequenced here: CD4+ or CD8+ T cells sorted from blood, sampled in a trial of the OX40 agonist ivuxolimab. The sequence was collected from an adult with an advanced solid tumor such as melanoma, head and neck, liver or kidney cancer. The CDR3 region has the DNA TGTGCCAGCAGCTTGGAGATTACAGATACGCAGTATTTT. It encodes CASSLEITDTQYF.